This T cell receptor (beta chain) was observed in a study of regulatory T cells in long-lasting Graves disease. Sample time point: newly diagnosed GD, antithyroid drugs for less than 3 months. The TCR library was prepared using RNA isolated from PBMCs. The TCR beta library used iRepertoire HTBI primers with Arm-PCR amplification of CDR3. TCRdb analysed the multiplex PCR reads with MiXCR anew, one entry per CDR3 protein. Of hundreds of thousands of distinct CDR3 sequences in the sample, around 12% were seen once. This CDR3 has 13 amino acids. V shed 1 base and J shed 10 bases, with 8 bases lying between them. The germline V gene encodes CDR1 SGHAT and CDR2 FQNNGV. A further study also used this sample, focusing on T cells in Graves' hyperthyroidism and ophthalmopathy. This second study says: Uncontrolled infection, other autoimmune disease, pregnancy and lactation each barred patients from inclusion. Clinical symptoms, serum thyroxine, TRAb, thyroid ultrasound and orbital computed tomography informed diagnoses.

The source is a woman aged 25 to 45 with Graves disease. Material: peripheral blood mononuclear cells (PBMCs), obtained at new diagnosis, from a patient treated with antithyroid drugs. The chain couples TRBV11-2 to TRBJ1-6; D remains ambiguous. The CDR3 loop is CASSLVRESPLHF. The DNA for the CDR3 is TGTGCCAGCAGCTTAGTACGGGAATCACCCCTCCACTTT.